The clone carrying this T cell receptor (beta chain) appeared many times. The data were obtained in a study of T cells in Graves' hyperthyroidism and ophthalmopathy. Using RNA transcripts as the source, TCR beta CDR3 regions were amplified. The HTBI primer set served for first-round RT-PCR of the TCR CDR3. TCRdb passed the multiplex PCR reads through MiXCR, listing each CDR3 protein once. The sample holds hundreds of thousands of distinct CDR3 sequences, roughly an eighth seen once. Sequencing was done on a sample of blood. This TCR came from a woman aged 18-29 years with Graves' hyperthyroidism.

CDR3 nucleotides: TGTGCCAGCAGCTTAAAGTCTTCAGATACGCAGTATTTT. Amino acids: CASSLKSSDTQYF. This chain uses TRBV11-3 with TRBJ2-3, with D uncertain. The CDR3 has 13 residues. The V and J ends lost 2 bases and 4 bases respectively, with 7 bases between them. The V gene's germline CDR1 is SGHNT and CDR2 YENEEA. Looking up the rest from reference TRBV11-3 and TRBJ2-3 gives the full variable domain: EAGVVQSPRYKIIEKKQPVAFWCNPISGHNTLYWYLQNLGQGPELLIRYENEEAVDDSQLPKDRFSAERLKGVDSTLKIQPAELGDSAVYLCASSLKSSDTQYFGPGTRLTVL.